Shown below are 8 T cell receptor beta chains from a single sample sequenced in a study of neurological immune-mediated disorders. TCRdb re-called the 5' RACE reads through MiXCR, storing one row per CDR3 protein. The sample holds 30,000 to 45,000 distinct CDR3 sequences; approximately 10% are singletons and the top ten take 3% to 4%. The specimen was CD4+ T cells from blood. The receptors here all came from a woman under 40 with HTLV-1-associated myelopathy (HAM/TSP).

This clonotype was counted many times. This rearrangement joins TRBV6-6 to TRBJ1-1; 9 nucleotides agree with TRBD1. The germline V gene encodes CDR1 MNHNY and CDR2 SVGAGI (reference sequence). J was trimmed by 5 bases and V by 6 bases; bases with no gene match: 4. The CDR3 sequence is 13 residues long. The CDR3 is CASRETGGTEAFF. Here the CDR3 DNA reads TGTGCCAGCAGGGAGACAGGGGGGACTGAAGCTTTCTTT.

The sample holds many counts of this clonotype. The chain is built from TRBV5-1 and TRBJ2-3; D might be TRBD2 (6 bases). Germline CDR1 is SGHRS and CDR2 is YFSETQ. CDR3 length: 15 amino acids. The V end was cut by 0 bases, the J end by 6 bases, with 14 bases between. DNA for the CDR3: TGCGCCAGCAGCTTGGACCCGGGGGTAGTGGATACGCAGTATTTT. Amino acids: CASSLDPGVVDTQYF.

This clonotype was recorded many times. CDR3 in DNA: TGTGCCATCAGTGAGTCTGAGGGATATCAGCCCCAGCATTTT. Amino acid sequence: CAISESEGYQPQHF. The chain combines TRBV10-3 with TRBJ1-5; D is undetermined. CDR3 length: 14 amino acids. V was pared by 0 bases and J by 5 bases, with 8 bases between. From germline, CDR1 is ENHRY and CDR2 SYGVKD.

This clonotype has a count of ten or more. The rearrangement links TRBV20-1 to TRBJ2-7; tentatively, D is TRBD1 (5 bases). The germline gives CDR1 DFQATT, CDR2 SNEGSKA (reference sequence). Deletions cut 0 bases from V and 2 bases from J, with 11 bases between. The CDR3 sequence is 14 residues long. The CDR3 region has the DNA TGCAGTGCTAGAGAGGCAGGGTCCCCCTACGAGCAGTACTTC. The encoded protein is CSAREAGSPYEQYF.

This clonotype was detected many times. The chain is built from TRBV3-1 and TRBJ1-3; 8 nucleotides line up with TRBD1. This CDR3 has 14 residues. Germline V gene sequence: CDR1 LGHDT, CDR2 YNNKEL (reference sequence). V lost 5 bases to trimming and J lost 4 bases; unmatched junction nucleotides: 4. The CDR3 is CASSGRTGGNTIYF. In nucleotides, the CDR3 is TGTGCCAGCAGCGGACGGACAGGGGGAAACACCATATATTTT. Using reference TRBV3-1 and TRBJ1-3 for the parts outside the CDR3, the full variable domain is DTAVSQTPKYLVTQMGNDKSIKCEQNLGHDTMYWYKQDSKKFLKIMFSYNNKELIINETVPNRFSPKSPDKAHLNLHINSLELGDSAVYFCASSGRTGGNTIYFGEGSWLTVV.

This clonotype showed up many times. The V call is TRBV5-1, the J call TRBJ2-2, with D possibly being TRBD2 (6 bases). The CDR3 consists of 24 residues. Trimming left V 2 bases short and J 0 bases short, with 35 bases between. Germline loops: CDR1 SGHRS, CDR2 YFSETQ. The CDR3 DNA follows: TGCGCCAGCAGCTTATTCAAGGGTTCGAGGACTAACTCGCGTGTGGCCGCGAACACCGGGGAGCTGTTTTTT. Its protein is CASSLFKGSRTNSRVAANTGELFF.

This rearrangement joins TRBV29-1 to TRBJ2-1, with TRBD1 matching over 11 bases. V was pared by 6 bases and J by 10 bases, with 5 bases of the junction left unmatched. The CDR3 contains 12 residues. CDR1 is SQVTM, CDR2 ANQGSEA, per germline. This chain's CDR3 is CSVWTGGGEQFF. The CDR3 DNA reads TGCAGCGTCTGGACAGGGGGCGGGGAGCAGTTCTTC.

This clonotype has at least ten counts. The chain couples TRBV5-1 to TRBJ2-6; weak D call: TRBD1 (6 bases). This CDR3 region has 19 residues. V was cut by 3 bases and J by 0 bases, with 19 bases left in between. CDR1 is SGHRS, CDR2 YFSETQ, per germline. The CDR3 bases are TGCGCCAGCAGCTCGGACCGCAACTCAGGGGACTCTGGGGCCAACGTCCTGACTTTC. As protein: CASSSDRNSGDSGANVLTF.